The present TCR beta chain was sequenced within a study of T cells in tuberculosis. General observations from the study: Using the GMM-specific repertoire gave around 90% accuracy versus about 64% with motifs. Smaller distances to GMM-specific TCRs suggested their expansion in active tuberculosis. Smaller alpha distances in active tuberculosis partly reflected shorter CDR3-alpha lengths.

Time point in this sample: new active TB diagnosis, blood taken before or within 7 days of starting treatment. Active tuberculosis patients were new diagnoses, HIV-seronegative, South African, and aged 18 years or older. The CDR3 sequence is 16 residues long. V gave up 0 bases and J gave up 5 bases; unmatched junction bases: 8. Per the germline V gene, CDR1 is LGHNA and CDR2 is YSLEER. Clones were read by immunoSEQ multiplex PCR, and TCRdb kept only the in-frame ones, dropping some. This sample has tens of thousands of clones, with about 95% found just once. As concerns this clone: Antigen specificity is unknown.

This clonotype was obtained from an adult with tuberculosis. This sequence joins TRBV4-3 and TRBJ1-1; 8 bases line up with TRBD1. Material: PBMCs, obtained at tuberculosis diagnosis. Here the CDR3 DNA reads TGCGCCAGCAGCCAAGATCCCCAGGGGGCAATGACTGAAGCTTTCTTT. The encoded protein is CASSQDPQGAMTEAFF.